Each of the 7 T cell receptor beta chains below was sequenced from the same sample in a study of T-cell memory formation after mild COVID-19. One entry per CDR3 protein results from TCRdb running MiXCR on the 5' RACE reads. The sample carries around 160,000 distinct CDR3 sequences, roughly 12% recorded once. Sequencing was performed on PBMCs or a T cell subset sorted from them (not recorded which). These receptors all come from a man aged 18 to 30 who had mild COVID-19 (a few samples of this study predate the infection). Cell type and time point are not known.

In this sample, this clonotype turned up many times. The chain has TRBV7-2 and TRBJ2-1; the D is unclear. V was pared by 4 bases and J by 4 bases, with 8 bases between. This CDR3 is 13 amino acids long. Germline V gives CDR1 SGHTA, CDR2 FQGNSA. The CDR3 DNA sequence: TGTGCCAGCAGCTCGACGGGTTACAATGAGCAGTTCTTC. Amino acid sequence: CASSSTGYNEQFF. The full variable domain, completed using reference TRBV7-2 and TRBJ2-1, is GAGVSQSPSNKVTEKGKDVELRCDPISGHTALYWYRQSLGQGLEFLIYFQGNSAPDKSGLPSDRFSAERTGGSVSTLTIQRTQQEDSAVYLCASSSTGYNEQFFGPGTRLTVL.

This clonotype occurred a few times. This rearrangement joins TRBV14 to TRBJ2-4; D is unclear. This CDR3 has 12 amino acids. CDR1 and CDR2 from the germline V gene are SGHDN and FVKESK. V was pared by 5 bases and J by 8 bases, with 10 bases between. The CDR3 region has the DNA TGTGCCAGCAGCATTATTCCGGACATTCAGTACTTC. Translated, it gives CASSIIPDIQYF.

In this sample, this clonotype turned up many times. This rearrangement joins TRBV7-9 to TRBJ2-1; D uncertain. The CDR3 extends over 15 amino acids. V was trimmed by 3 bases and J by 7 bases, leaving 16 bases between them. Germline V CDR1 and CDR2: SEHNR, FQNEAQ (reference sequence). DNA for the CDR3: TGTGCCAGCAGCTTCCCGCCCCGGTTGGGAAATGAGCAGTTCTTC. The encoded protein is CASSFPPRLGNEQFF.

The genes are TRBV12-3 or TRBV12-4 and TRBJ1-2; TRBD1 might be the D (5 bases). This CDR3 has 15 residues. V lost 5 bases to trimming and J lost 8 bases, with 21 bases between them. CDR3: CASSPGDVGLGGYTF. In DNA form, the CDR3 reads TGTGCCAGCAGTCCCGGGGACGTAGGGCTTGGGGGCTACACCTTC.

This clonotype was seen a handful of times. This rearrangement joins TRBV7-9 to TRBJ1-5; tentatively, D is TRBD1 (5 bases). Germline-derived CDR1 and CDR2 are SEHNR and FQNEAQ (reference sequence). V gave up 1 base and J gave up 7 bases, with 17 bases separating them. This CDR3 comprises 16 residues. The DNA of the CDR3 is TGTGCCAGCAGCTTAGTCCGGAGAGGGGCGGCACAGCCCCAGCATTTT. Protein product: CASSLVRRGAAQPQHF.

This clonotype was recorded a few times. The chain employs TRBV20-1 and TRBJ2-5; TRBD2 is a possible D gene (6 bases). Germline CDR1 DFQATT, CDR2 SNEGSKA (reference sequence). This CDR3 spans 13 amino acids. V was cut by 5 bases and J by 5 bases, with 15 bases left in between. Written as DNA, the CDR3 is TGCAGTGCTCCACCCCTAGCGCGGGAGACCCAGTACTTC. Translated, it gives CSAPPLARETQYF.

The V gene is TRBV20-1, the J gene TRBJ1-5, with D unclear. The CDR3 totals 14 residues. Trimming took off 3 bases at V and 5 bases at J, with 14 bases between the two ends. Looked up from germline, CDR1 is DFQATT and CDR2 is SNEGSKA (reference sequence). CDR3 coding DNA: TGCAGTGCTAGTGATCCCAGCCTTGATCAGCCCCAGCATTTT. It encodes CSASDPSLDQPQHF.